The rows below give T cell receptor beta chains drawn from one sample of a study of blood T cell repertoires in COVID-19. The repertoire was sequenced with immunoSEQ multiplex PCR; TCRdb's copy has only in-frame clones and lacks some. The table shows 200,000 to 250,000 clones, with over 75% occurring only once. Input material: peripheral blood. These receptors were collected from a man aged 30-40 years who had recovered from COVID-19. The CDR3 runs from the conserved cysteine through the conserved F or W. A D gene is named only where the DNA matches it firmly. Size is stated for part of the rows, as once, few or many counts, or as a class when the clone is expanded.

abundance: -; v_gene: TRBV6-1; d_gene: -; j_gene: TRBJ2-3; CDR3aa: CASSEVSREADTQYF; CDR3nt: TGTGCCAGCAGTGAGGTCAGCCGGGAAGCGGATACGCAGTATTTT
abundance: -; v_gene: TRBV7-3; d_gene: -; j_gene: TRBJ2-1; CDR3aa: CASSSNNEQFF; CDR3nt: TGTGCCAGCAGCTCAAACAATGAGCAGTTCTTC
abundance: -; v_gene: TRBV5-8; d_gene: -; j_gene: TRBJ1-2; CDR3aa: CASSPWGGAGYTF; CDR3nt: TGTGCCAGCAGCCCTTGGGGGGGCGCTGGCTACACCTTC
abundance: -; v_gene: TRBV7-3; d_gene: TRBD2; j_gene: TRBJ2-1; CDR3aa: CASRWTSGDNEQFF; CDR3nt: TGTGCCAGCCGCTGGACTAGCGGGGACAATGAGCAGTTCTTC
abundance: -; v_gene: TRBV7-2; d_gene: -; j_gene: TRBJ1-4; CDR3aa: CASSPGTGGEKLFF; CDR3nt: TGTGCCAGCAGCCCGGGGACGGGGGGGGAAAAACTGTTTTTT
abundance: once; v_gene: TRBV14; d_gene: -; j_gene: TRBJ1-1; CDR3aa: CASSQSVSNTEAFF; CDR3nt: TGTGCCAGCAGCCAATCGGTCTCGAACACTGAAGCTTTCTTT
abundance: -; v_gene: TRBV5-1; d_gene: -; j_gene: TRBJ1-5; CDR3aa: CASSFGGNQPQHF; CDR3nt: TGCGCCAGCAGCTTCGGGGGGAATCAGCCCCAGCATTTT
abundance: -; v_gene: TRBV5-4; d_gene: -; j_gene: TRBJ2-5; CDR3aa: CAAGPQETQYF; CDR3nt: TGTGCCGCAGGCCCCCAAGAGACCCAGTACTTC
abundance: once; v_gene: TRBV4-2; d_gene: -; j_gene: TRBJ1-2; CDR3aa: CASSQGDRAGYGYTF; CDR3nt: TGTGCCAGCAGCCAAGGTGATCGGGCGGGTTATGGCTACACCTTC
abundance: few; v_gene: TRBV7-9; d_gene: TRBD1; j_gene: TRBJ1-1; CDR3aa: CASSSLRTGRWEVAFF; CDR3nt: TGTGCCAGCAGCTCATTACGGACAGGGCGGTGGGAGGTGGCTTTCTTT
abundance: -; v_gene: TRBV4-1; d_gene: -; j_gene: TRBJ2-5; CDR3aa: CASSHAGTLSTQYF; CDR3nt: TGCGCCAGCAGCCATGCCGGGACACTCTCGACCCAGTACTTC
abundance: -; v_gene: TRBV5-4; d_gene: TRBD1; j_gene: TRBJ2-5; CDR3aa: CASSLGGQGETQYF; CDR3nt: TGTGCCAGCAGCTTGGGGGGACAGGGAGAGACCCAGTACTTC
abundance: -; v_gene: TRBV6-1; d_gene: -; j_gene: TRBJ2-7; CDR3aa: CASSEIAYEQYF; CDR3nt: TGTGCCAGCAGTGAAATCGCCTACGAGCAGTACTTC
abundance: once; v_gene: TRBV7-9; d_gene: TRBD1; j_gene: TRBJ1-1; CDR3aa: CASGAWDRGLGTEAFF; CDR3nt: TGTGCCAGCGGCGCTTGGGACAGGGGGCTGGGGACTGAAGCTTTCTTT
abundance: -; v_gene: TRBV13; d_gene: TRBD1; j_gene: TRBJ1-2; CDR3aa: CASSLKQGSHGYTF; CDR3nt: TGTGCCAGCAGCCTTAAACAGGGGTCACATGGCTACACCTTC
abundance: -; v_gene: TRBV28; d_gene: -; j_gene: TRBJ1-4; CDR3aa: CASSLGGSNEKLFF; CDR3nt: TGTGCCAGCAGCCTCGGAGGGAGTAATGAAAAACTGTTTTTT
abundance: -; v_gene: TRBV21-1; d_gene: -; j_gene: TRBJ1-1; CDR3aa: CASSKAREGGNTEAFF; CDR3nt: TGTGCCAGCAGCAAAGCACGGGAAGGGGGGAACACTGAAGCTTTCTTT